This TCR beta chain came from a study of OX40 agonist ivuxolimab in advanced cancers. Study-wide background: Of the patients, three showed partial responses, one with hepatocellular carcinoma and two with cutaneous melanoma.

Assay: immunoSEQ multiplex PCR; the TCRdb copy retains only in-frame clones and omits some. This sample has under 85,000 clones; approximately 90% occur once, and the top ten carry about 0.33%. The CDR3 consists of 16 residues. Germline CDR1 ENHRY, CDR2 SYGVKD. V dropped 0 bases and J dropped 0 bases, with 11 bases sitting between them. The sequence derives from an adult with an advanced solid tumor such as melanoma, head and neck, liver or kidney cancer. This chain joins TRBV10-3 and TRBJ1-2, with D perhaps TRBD1 (6 bases). The material was CD4+ or CD8+ T cells sorted from blood, obtained in a trial of the OX40 agonist ivuxolimab. In nucleotides, the CDR3 is TGTGCCATCAGTGAGTCGAGGACAGTAGCTAACTATGGCTACACCTTC. Protein product: CAISESRTVANYGYTF.